The clone carrying this TCR beta chain was counted ten times or more. The target antigen is unknown. These data originate in a study of T cells in Graves' hyperthyroidism and ophthalmopathy. For the study at large: Once the initial diagnosis was made, peripheral blood was obtained before any treatment.

Findings and caveats of the study: A 13 V-J model separated ophthalmopathy from stable hyperthyroidism.

Newly diagnosed patients aged 18 to 65 had hyperthyroidism of under 2 months' duration. Pregnant or lactating patients were excluded, as were those with uncontrolled infection or other autoimmune disease. Authors of the study amplified TCR beta CDR3 regions from RNA transcripts. Using the HTBI primer set, a first-round RT-PCR was run on the TCR CDR3. TCRdb passed the multiplex PCR reads through MiXCR, listing each CDR3 protein once. In the table there are 550,000 to 650,000 distinct CDR3 sequences, 11% to 15% of which are singletons. The specimen sequenced was blood. The receptor was derived from a woman aged 35 to 49 with Graves' hyperthyroidism.

For the CDR3, the DNA is TGTGCCAGCAGACTTGACAGGGCGAACACCGGGGAGCTGTTTTTT. It yields the protein CASRLDRANTGELFF. The V and J genes are TRBV6-2 or TRBV6-3 and TRBJ2-2; 7 bases fit TRBD1. This CDR3 region has 15 residues. V dropped 6 bases and J dropped 0; count of bases not matched to a gene: 4. Germline lookup yields CDR1 MNHEY and CDR2 SVGEGT.